This T cell receptor beta chain was identified during a study of T cell repertoires in cytomegalovirus infection. Study-wide findings and caveats: In two of eight donors, the top clonotype was HLA-C-restricted CMV-specific.

TCRdb processed the reads anew with MiXCR; each CDR3 protein has one entry. Of fewer than 250,000 distinct CDR3 sequences in the sample, 9% to 15% were seen once. This clonotype was found many times. What it binds is not known. Input material: PBMCs. This receptor was obtained from a human donor in good health (CMV status not recorded). Some clones in this sample may be carry-over from other donors' samples.

The CDR3 nucleotides read TGTGCCAGCAGCCCGGCGACAGGTGATAATTCACCCCTCCACTTT. Its translation is CASSPATGDNSPLHF. The chain is built from TRBV7-2 and TRBJ1-6, with D perhaps matching TRBD1 (6 bases). In germline, CDR1 is SGHTA, CDR2 FQGNSA. Trimming pared 5 bases from V and 5 bases from J, leaving 13 bases between. This CDR3 has 15 residues.